This TCR beta chain comes out of a study of early T cells in non-severe SARS-CoV-2 infection. The CDR3 runs to 12 residues. The germline V gene encodes CDR1 SGHRS and CDR2 YFSETQ. V lost 2 bases and J 6 bases, leaving 6 bases between the germline ends. Study-wide findings and caveats: The VDJdb matching leaned toward anti-spike CD8 responses and overlooked private and CD4 specificities.

Molecules of cDNA were individually given unique molecular identifiers that were attached to them. TCRdb passed the 5' RACE reads through MiXCR, listing each CDR3 protein once. Among over 55,000 distinct CDR3 sequences, around 9.9% were seen once, and the ten largest hold over 1%. This clonotype showed up just a few times. Its specificity is unknown. The chain combines TRBV5-1 with TRBJ2-4; D gene unclear. This receptor was taken from an adult who was a healthcare worker with PCR-confirmed SARS-CoV-2 infection or an uninfected control (not recorded which). Sequencing input: whole blood. DNA of the CDR3: TGCGCCAGCAGCTTCGGGTCAAACATTCAGTACTTC. The encoded protein is CASSFGSNIQYF.